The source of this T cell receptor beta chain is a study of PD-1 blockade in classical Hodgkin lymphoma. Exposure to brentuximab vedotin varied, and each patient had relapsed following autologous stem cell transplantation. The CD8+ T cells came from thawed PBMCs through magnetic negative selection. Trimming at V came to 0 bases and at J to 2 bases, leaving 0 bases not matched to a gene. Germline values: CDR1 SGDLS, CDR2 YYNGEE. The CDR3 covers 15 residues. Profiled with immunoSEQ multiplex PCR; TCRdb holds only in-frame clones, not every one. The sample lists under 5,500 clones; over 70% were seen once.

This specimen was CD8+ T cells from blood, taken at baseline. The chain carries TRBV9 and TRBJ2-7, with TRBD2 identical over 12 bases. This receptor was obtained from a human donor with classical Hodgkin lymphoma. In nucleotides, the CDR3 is TGTGCCAGCAGCGTAGGGACTAGCGGGACCTACGAGCAGTACTTC. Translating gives CASSVGTSGTYEQYF.